Shown below are 2 T cell receptor beta chains from a single sample sequenced in a study of blood T cell repertoires in COVID-19 (dated by TCRdb to about 2020). Preparation of the library involved the immunoSEQ multiplex PCR assay. TCRdb retrieved this table from immuneACCESS and kept in-frame rearrangements only. Not all clones are present; in checked studies, unresolved V genes account for under half, and no reason is known for the remainder. The sample table records just over 95,000 clones; more than 75% of these occur just once. Together, the top ten hold approximately 20% of the sample. The sample comprised peripheral blood. The receptors were sampled from a man older than 75 with acute or convalescent COVID-19.

This chain uses TRBV19 with TRBJ2-2; a weak D match, TRBD1 (7 bases). CDR1 and CDR2 (germline): LNHDA, SQIVND (reference sequence). V lost 3 bases, J lost 3 bases, and 26 bases lay in between. This CDR3 spans 20 amino acids. CDR3 residues: CASSIKDFNRRDSYTGELFF. The CDR3 DNA is TGTGCCAGTAGTATTAAGGACTTTAACCGGCGGGACAGCTACACCGGGGAGCTGTTTTTT.

The chain has TRBV28 and TRBJ1-4; TRBD1 agrees at 8 bases. Trimming at V came to 6 bases and at J to 5 bases, leaving 8 bases not matched to a gene. Looked up from germline, CDR1 is MDHEN and CDR2 is SYDVKM. CDR3 length: 15 amino acids. The CDR3, as DNA: TGTGCCAGCAGGTCAGGGGGCTCGGGAAATGAAAAACTGTTTTTT. Its translation is CASRSGGSGNEKLFF.